Shown below are 27 T cell receptor beta chains from a single sample sequenced in a study of blood T cell repertoires in COVID-19. Here immunoSEQ multiplex PCR was the method, and the copy in TCRdb shows in-frame clones only, minus some. This sample has about 210,000 clones, with around 83% found just once. Sequencing input: peripheral blood. All receptors come from a man between 50 and 59 years old with active or convalescent COVID-19.

The rearrangement links TRBV19 to TRBJ2-1, with 10 bases fitting TRBD2. This CDR3 comprises 16 residues. The junction had 12 bases not matched to a gene; V was cut back by 3 bases and J by 10 bases. The germline CDR1 and CDR2 sequences are LNHDA and SQIVND (reference sequence). This CDR3 is CASSIQPSGLASEQFF. CDR3 sequence (DNA): TGTGCCAGTAGTATCCAGCCCTCGGGACTAGCGAGCGAGCAGTTCTTC.

The chain joins TRBV27 to TRBJ1-6; D gene uncertain. Trimming took 7 bases from V and 8 from J, leaving 15 bases between them. The germline gives CDR1 MNHEY, CDR2 SMNVEV (reference sequence). This CDR3 contains 14 residues. The CDR3 protein is CASTGGLLYSPLHF. The CDR3 coding sequence is TGTGCCAGCACTGGAGGACTCCTCTATTCACCCCTCCACTTT.

The chain employs TRBV2 and TRBJ1-2; TRBD1 matches 7 bases. CDR1 SNHLY and CDR2 FYNNEI come from the germline V gene. J was trimmed by 4 bases and V by 0 bases; bases with no gene match: 8. The CDR3 contains 16 residues. CDR3 sequence: CASSEARTGGAYGYTF. Here the CDR3 DNA reads TGTGCCAGCAGTGAAGCACGGACAGGCGGGGCCTATGGCTACACCTTC.

This clone came up a few times. V and J are TRBV5-6 and TRBJ1-2; 8 bases map to TRBD1. V was clipped by 7 bases and J by 4 bases; unmatched bases: 3. The germline V gene encodes CDR1 SGHDT and CDR2 YYEEEE. This CDR3 contains 12 residues. The CDR3 sequence is CASQGAGYGYTF. The CDR3 DNA reads TGTGCCAGCCAGGGGGCTGGCTATGGCTACACCTTC.

The CDR3 nucleotides are TGTGCCAGCAGGGTGGAGGGGTATGGCTACACCTTC. Residues: CASRVEGYGYTF. The rearrangement uses TRBV5-6 and TRBJ1-2; TRBD1 might be the D (5 bases). V was cut by 5 bases and J by 5 bases, with 10 bases left in between. The germline gives CDR1 SGHDT, CDR2 YYEEEE. This CDR3 has 12 amino acids.

The chain recombines TRBV11-2 with TRBJ2-1, with D hard to call. The V gene lost 1 base and the J gene lost 10 bases, with 11 bases spanning the gap. The germline V gene has CDR1 SGHAT and CDR2 FQNNGV. The CDR3 covers 13 residues. In DNA, the CDR3 is TGTGCCAGCAGCTTAGCTGGTGGCCACGAGCAGTTCTTC. Residues: CASSLAGGHEQFF. The variable domain in full, completed from reference TRBV11-2 and TRBJ2-1, reads EAGVAQSPRYKIIEKRQSVAFWCNPISGHATLYWYQQILGQGPKLLIQFQNNGVVDDSQLPKDRFSAERLKGVDSTLKIQPAKLEDSAVYLCASSLAGGHEQFFGPGTRLTVL.

The V gene is TRBV7-3, the J gene TRBJ2-1, with unresolved D. Trimming took 5 bases from V and 6 from J, leaving 11 bases between them. In germline, CDR1 is SGHTA, CDR2 FQGTGA. The CDR3 runs 13 residues. In DNA form, the CDR3 reads TGTGCCAGCAGCCCTGGAGTGGTCAATGAGCAGTTCTTC. Its protein is CASSPGVVNEQFF.

The chain has TRBV15 and TRBJ1-2; no firm D call. The CDR3 consists of 13 residues. Germline V gene lookup returns CDR1 LNHNV and CDR2 YYDKDF (reference sequence). V was trimmed by 5 bases and J by 5 bases, leaving 12 bases between them. The CDR3 protein is CATSPRIIYGYTF. The CDR3 bases are TGTGCCACCAGCCCGAGGATCATTTATGGCTACACCTTC. Filled out from reference TRBV15 and TRBJ1-2, the complete variable domain reads DAMVIQNPRYQVTQFGKPVTLSCSQTLNHNVMYWYQQKSSQAPKLLFHYYDKDFNNEADTPDNFQSRRPNTSFCFLDIRSPGLGDTAMYLCATSPRIIYGYTFGSGTRLTVV.

This clone was counted once. CDR3 coding DNA: TGTGCCAGCTCCGGACATGGCACCGGGGAGCTGTTTTTT. Its translation: CASSGHGTGELFF. This chain links TRBV27 with TRBJ2-2; tentative D call: TRBD1 (5 bases). The germline CDR1 and CDR2 sequences are MNHEY and SMNVEV (reference sequence). Trimming removed 8 bases at V and 4 bases at J, with 11 bases between. The CDR3 is 13 residues long.

V gene TRBV3-1 (or the pseudogene TRBV3-2) combines with J gene TRBJ2-3; perhaps TRBD2 as D (6 bases). This CDR3 spans 16 amino acids. Trimming left V 6 bases short and J 0 bases short, with 16 bases between. In germline, CDR1 is LGHDT, CDR2 YNNKEL (reference sequence). CDR3 nucleotides: TGTGCCAGCAGGGGGTCTTGGGGGAGGAGCACAGATACGCAGTATTTT. Translated, it gives CASRGSWGRSTDTQYF.

In nucleotides, the CDR3 is TGTGCCTGGGGGGACAGGGGGAATTCACCCCTCCACTTT. It specifies CAWGDRGNSPLHF. The chain uses TRBV30 and TRBJ1-6; 11 bases agree with TRBD1. V gave up 5 bases and J gave up 7 bases; unmatched junction bases: 1. CDR1 GTSNPN and CDR2 SVGIG come from the germline V gene (reference sequence). CDR3 size: 13 residues. Based on the CDR3 plus reference TRBV30 and TRBJ1-6, the full variable domain is SQTIHQWPATLVQPVGSPLSLECTVEGTSNPNLYWYRQAAGRGLQLLFYSVGIGQISSEVPQNLSASRPQDRQFILSSKKLLLSDSGFYLCAWGDRGNSPLHFGNGTRLTVT.

This chain connects TRBV6-6 to TRBJ2-5; 7 bases align to TRBD2. Per germline, CDR1 MNHNY and CDR2 SVGAGI (reference sequence). This CDR3 is built from 15 residues. The trim removed 6 bases at V and 5 bases at J, leaving 12 bases unmatched. CDR3: CASSRSRGGGETQYF. CDR3 DNA sequence: TGTGCCAGCAGCAGATCCCGCGGGGGTGGGGAGACCCAGTACTTC.

The CDR3 is CASSPGLAGGLSYEQYF. The CDR3 DNA reads TGCGCCAGCAGCCCCGGACTAGCGGGAGGTCTCTCCTACGAGCAGTACTTC. V is TRBV5-1 and J is TRBJ2-7, with TRBD2 matching 14 bases. This CDR3 comprises 17 residues. Trimming removed 4 bases from V and 0 bases from J; junction bases left unmatched: 6. Germline CDR1 is SGHRS and CDR2 is YFSETQ. The complete variable domain, with remaining parts taken from reference TRBV5-1 and TRBJ2-7, reads KAGVTQTPRYLIKTRGQQVTLSCSPISGHRSVSWYQQTPGQGLQFLFEYFSETQRNKGNFPGRFSGRQFSNSRSEMNVSTLELGDSALYLCASSPGLAGGLSYEQYFGPGTRLTVT.

This chain joins TRBV15 and TRBJ1-1; 8 bases map to TRBD1. V lost 4 bases, J lost 10 bases, and 5 bases stayed unmatched. The CDR3 has 12 residues. Per germline, CDR1 LNHNV and CDR2 YYDKDF (reference sequence). Written as DNA, the CDR3 is TGTGCCACCAGCACCCTCCAGGGGGCAGCTTTCTTT. It encodes CATSTLQGAAFF. Drawing the rest from reference TRBV15 and TRBJ1-1, the complete variable domain is DAMVIQNPRYQVTQFGKPVTLSCSQTLNHNVMYWYQQKSSQAPKLLFHYYDKDFNNEADTPDNFQSRRPNTSFCFLDIRSPGLGDTAMYLCATSTLQGAAFFGQGTRLTVV.

The chain joins TRBV21-1 to TRBJ2-7; TRBD1, the D gene given by the table, was not confirmed from the DNA. TRBV21-1 is assigned pseudogene status. The CDR3 spans 15 residues. The CDR3 DNA reads as TGTGCCAGCACCCCCGGCGGGACAGACAGTTACGAGCAGTACTTC. Its protein product is CASTPGGTDSYEQYF.

The V and J genes are TRBV5-5 and TRBJ1-3; no firm D call. Trimming stripped 0 bases from V and 0 bases from J, with 7 bases between. The CDR3 is made up of 15 amino acids. Per the germline V gene, CDR1 is SGHKS and CDR2 is YYEKEE (reference sequence). The chain's CDR3 is CASSLVRSSGNTIYF. In DNA form, the CDR3 reads TGTGCCAGCAGCTTGGTCAGGTCCTCTGGAAACACCATATATTTT.

This chain links TRBV19 with TRBJ2-1, with no clear D. The germline V and J ends were trimmed by 3 bases and 8 bases, with 14 bases remaining between them. This CDR3 is 14 amino acids long. Germline V gene sequence: CDR1 LNHDA, CDR2 SQIVND (reference sequence). CDR3 in DNA: TGTGCCAGTAGTATTACGGAGTCGGGTTATGAGCAGTTCTTC. This codes for CASSITESGYEQFF.

The V and J genes are TRBV14 and TRBJ1-6; 7 bases align to TRBD1. Trimming cost V 1 base and J 1 base; bases outside gene matches: 4. CDR1 is SGHDN and CDR2 is FVKESK in the germline V gene. This CDR3 has 17 residues. The CDR3 sequence: CASSQGDSLSYNSPLHF. CDR3 nucleotides: TGTGCCAGCAGCCAAGGGGACAGTTTATCCTATAATTCACCCCTCCACTTT.

The CDR3 region has the DNA TGTGCCAGCAGAGCGCCCCAGGGGAGGGGATACAATGAGCAGTTCTTC. As protein: CASRAPQGRGYNEQFF. The chain joins TRBV27 to TRBJ2-1; tentative D call: TRBD2 (7 bases). Germline CDR1 and CDR2: MNHEY and SMNVEV (reference sequence). Trimming stripped 6 bases from V and 4 bases from J, with 19 bases between. The CDR3 loop spans 16 amino acids.

The chain uses TRBV5-1 and TRBJ2-3; D might be TRBD2 (6 bases). The CDR3 consists of 15 residues. The V end lost 3 bases, the J end lost 0 bases, and 11 bases lay between the germline ends. Germline loops: CDR1 SGHRS, CDR2 YFSETQ. CDR3 in DNA: TGCGCCAGCAGCTATAGCGGAACTAGCACAGATACGCAGTATTTT. Its translation: CASSYSGTSTDTQYF. The full variable domain, in which reference TRBV5-1 and TRBJ2-3 provide the parts outside the CDR3, is KAGVTQTPRYLIKTRGQQVTLSCSPISGHRSVSWYQQTPGQGLQFLFEYFSETQRNKGNFPGRFSGRQFSNSRSEMNVSTLELGDSALYLCASSYSGTSTDTQYFGPGTRLTVL.

The J gene is TRBJ2-5, the V gene TRBV2; possibly TRBD2 for D (7 bases). The CDR3 covers 14 residues. Trimming shortened V by 4 bases and J by 5 bases, and 14 bases separated the two germline ends. Germline V gene data show CDR1 as SNHLY and CDR2 as FYNNEI. DNA for the CDR3: TGTGCCAGCAGTGTCAGGGGAGGGGGGGAGACCCAGTACTTC. Amino acid sequence: CASSVRGGGETQYF. Together with reference TRBV2 and TRBJ2-5, the CDR3 gives the full variable domain: EPEVTQTPSHQVTQMGQEVILRCVPISNHLYFYWYRQILGQKVEFLVSFYNNEISEKSEIFDDQFSVERPDGSNFTLKIRSTKLEDSAMYFCASSVRGGGETQYFGPGTRLLVL.

The chain links TRBV3-1 (or the pseudogene TRBV3-2) to TRBJ2-1; D call uncertain. CDR1 LGHDT and CDR2 YNNKEL come from the germline V gene (reference sequence). The CDR3 loop spans 13 amino acids. V was clipped by 3 bases and J by 5 bases, with 8 bases between them. CDR3 DNA sequence: TGTGCCAGCAGCCAGTCCCTAAACAATGAGCAGTTCTTC. Translation gives CASSQSLNNEQFF.

This chain connects TRBV5-6 to TRBJ2-5, with 9 bases lining up with TRBD2. Germline V CDR1 and CDR2: SGHDT, YYEEEE. This CDR3 contains 16 residues. Losses at the gene ends were 1 base for V and 4 bases for J; bases not matched to a gene: 8. CDR3 sequence reads: CASSLQTSGSRETQYF. The CDR3 coding sequence is TGTGCCAGCAGCTTGCAAACTAGCGGGTCAAGAGAGACCCAGTACTTC. Full variable domain (rest looked up from reference TRBV5-6 and TRBJ2-5): DAGVTQSPTHLIKTRGQQVTLRCSPKSGHDTVSWYQQALGQGPQFIFQYYEEEERQRGNFPDRFSGHQFPNYSSELNVNALLLGDSALYLCASSLQTSGSRETQYFGPGTRLLVL.

The chain couples TRBV7-6 to TRBJ2-5; 8 bases are shared with TRBD2. This CDR3 is 19 amino acids long. Germline loops: CDR1 SGHVS, CDR2 FNYEAQ. Trimming cost V 0 bases and J 4 bases; bases outside gene matches: 16. The CDR3 region is CASSLAPGLGSGRAETQYF. The DNA of the CDR3 is TGTGCCAGCAGCTTAGCTCCTGGACTGGGAAGCGGGAGAGCAGAGACCCAGTACTTC. The full variable domain, with the rest looked up from reference TRBV7-6 and TRBJ2-5, is GAGVSQSPRYKVTKRGQDVALRCDPISGHVSLYWYRQALGQGPEFLTYFNYEAQQDKSGLPNDRFSAERPEGSISTLTIQRTEQRDSAMYRCASSLAPGLGSGRAETQYFGPGTRLLVL.

The chain has TRBV30 and TRBJ1-3; D possibly corresponds to TRBD1 (5 bases). Germline V gives CDR1 GTSNPN, CDR2 SVGIG (reference sequence). V lost 8 bases and J 2 bases, leaving 16 bases between the germline ends. The CDR3 consists of 14 residues. For the CDR3, the DNA is TGTGCCCGGTCCGGGACTACGGCTGGAAACACCATATATTTT. It yields the protein CARSGTTAGNTIYF.

This clone was counted a few times. As DNA, the CDR3 is TGTGCCAGCAGCTTGTTGCTTGGGCAGGGCTCCTACGAGCAGTACTTC. Translation: CASSLLLGQGSYEQYF. V gene TRBV7-9 combines with J gene TRBJ2-7; TRBD1 is a possible D gene (5 bases). The CDR3 is 16 amino acids. Trimming left V 3 bases short and J 0 bases short, with 15 bases between. The germline CDR1 and CDR2 sequences are SEHNR and FQNEAQ (reference sequence).

The gene calls are TRBV11-3 and TRBJ2-2; 11 bases align to TRBD1. The CDR3 is made up of 16 amino acids. Germline values: CDR1 SGHNT, CDR2 YENEEA. The V segment lost 5 bases and the J segment 7 bases; nucleotides outside the gene matches: 9. The CDR3, as DNA: TGTGCCAGCAGCCCGAGGACAGGGGGCCGCATCGGGGAGCTGTTTTTT. Encoded protein: CASSPRTGGRIGELFF.